A selection of T cell receptor beta chains follows, all from one sample in a study of human T cells and chemical hapten exposure. TCRdb redid the calling of the reads with MiXCR, one entry per CDR3 protein. The data hold 120,000 or so distinct CDR3 sequences, with around 9% observed a single time. Sequenced input: whole blood. Receptors were obtained from a human donor in good health. Some clones in this sample may be carry-over from other donors' samples. CDR3s include the opening cysteine and the closing phenylalanine or tryptophan. The D gene is left open where the match is weak. Size values are once, few and many counts, or a class for expanded clones, and some rows have none.

>TRBV7-9|many|.|TRBJ2-3
TGTGCCAGCAGCTTAGTTCGAGATACGCAGTATTTT
CASSLVRDTQYF
>TRBV28|.|TRBD1|TRBJ2-5
TGTGCCAGCAAGAAACAAGGGACAGGCGAGACCCAGTACTTC
CASKKQGTGETQYF
>TRBV6-5|many|.|TRBJ1-1
TGTGCCAGCAGTCCCCATGACATAAACACTGAAGCTTTCTTT
CASSPHDINTEAFF
>TRBV20-1|.|.|TRBJ1-1
TGCAGTGCTGAAGACGGAAGGAACACTGAAGCTTTCTTT
CSAEDGRNTEAFF
>TRBV5-1|.|.|TRBJ1-6
TGCGCCAGCAGCTTGGCAGGCTTACGGTATAATTCACCCCTCCACTTT
CASSLAGLRYNSPLHF
>TRBV29-1|.|TRBD1|TRBJ2-7
TGCAGCGTTCGTCCCGGGACAGGGTACTACGAGCAGTACTTC
CSVRPGTGYYEQYF
>TRBV7-2|.|TRBD1|TRBJ2-7
TGTGCCAGCAGCGATAACACAGGGGTCCCTTACGAGCAGTACTTC
CASSDNTGVPYEQYF
>TRBV12-3/TRBV12-4|many|.|TRBJ1-4
TGTGCCAGCAGTTTATCGGGGGCTAATGAAAAACTGTTTTTT
CASSLSGANEKLFF
>TRBV20-1|many|TRBD1|TRBJ1-2
TGCAGTGCTAGAGACCGGGACAGGGGTCACTATGGCTACACCTTC
CSARDRDRGHYGYTF
>TRBV7-8|few|TRBD1|TRBJ2-7
TGTGCCAGCAGCCCGCGAGGGGGCACGGGTTTCATCTACGAGCAGTACTTC
CASSPRGGTGFIYEQYF
>TRBV19|.|TRBD1|TRBJ2-7
TGTGCCACCCAGACTACGGGACAGGGTAAAGGCGAGCAGTACTTC
CATQTTGQGKGEQYF
>TRBV7-9|few|.|TRBJ2-2
TGTGCCAGCAGCTTAGGGGCGACAGGGAACACCGGGGAGCTGTTTTTT
CASSLGATGNTGELFF
>TRBV6-1|many|.|TRBJ1-3
TGTGCCAGCAGACCTCTGGGGACACCGAGCTCTGGAAACACCATATATTTT
CASRPLGTPSSGNTIYF
>TRBV6-5|many|.|TRBJ2-2
TGTGCCAGCAGCCAGTGGACCGGGGAGCTGTTTTTT
CASSQWTGELFF
>TRBV4-3|many|TRBD2|TRBJ2-7
TGCGCCAGCAGCCCTGAGGGAGCGGGGGGCGGGCAGTACTTC
CASSPEGAGGGQYF
>TRBV7-9|many|.|TRBJ1-2
TGTGCCAGCAGTGCGGGGCAGGATGGCTACACCTTC
CASSAGQDGYTF
>TRBV20-1|few|TRBD1|TRBJ2-7
TGCAGTGCTAGGACAGGGGGGTACGAGCAGTACTTC
CSARTGGYEQYF
>TRBV11-2|few|.|TRBJ2-1
TGTGCCAGCAGCCCCCGGCCCTTAAAAAATGAGCAGTTCTTC
CASSPRPLKNEQFF
>TRBV7-6|many|.|TRBJ2-6
TGTGCCAGCAGCTTAACAGGAGCTACTGGGGCCAACGTCCTGACTTTC
CASSLTGATGANVLTF
>TRBV6-2/TRBV6-3|.|.|TRBJ1-2
TGTGCCGGCGTTTCGTCCAGGTTGTCCCGGCACTATGGCTACACCTTC
CAGVSSRLSRHYGYTF
>TRBV10-3|few|.|TRBJ2-1
TGTGCCATCAGTACGGAGACCGAGGGGCAGTTCTTC
CAISTETEGQFF
>TRBV14|.|.|TRBJ2-7
TGTGCCAGCAGCCCTCCCGGGCTAGCGTTTTCCGAGCAGTACTTC
CASSPPGLAFSEQYF
>TRBV5-1|few|TRBD1|TRBJ2-7
TGCGCCAGCAGAGGGACAGATAACTACGAGCAGTACTTC
CASRGTDNYEQYF
>TRBV19|many|.|TRBJ1-2
TGTGCCAGTCGAATTGCAGGGAGCAGCTACACCTTC
CASRIAGSSYTF
>TRBV19|few|TRBD2|TRBJ2-1
TGTGCCACACACCGGGGGGGCAGGAGGAGTACGGACGGCTACAATGAGCAGTTCTTC
CATHRGGRRSTDGYNEQFF
>TRBV12-5|many|.|TRBJ2-2
TGTGCTAGTGGTTTTTCCGGACAGACTTCGAACACCGGGGAGCTGTTTTTT
CASGFSGQTSNTGELFF
>TRBV20-1|.|.|TRBJ2-5
TGCAGTGCCCATTCTAACATCGGCCAAGAGACCCAGTACTTC
CSAHSNIGQETQYF
>TRBV29-1|many|.|TRBJ1-2
TGCAGCGTTGAAGTTCAACAGATCGACTATGGCTACACCTTC
CSVEVQQIDYGYTF
>TRBV7-2|many|.|TRBJ1-5
TGTGCCAGCAGCTTAACCGGGCAATATAGCGATCAGCCCCAGCATTTT
CASSLTGQYSDQPQHF
>TRBV29-1|many|.|TRBJ1-2
TGCAGCGTTGAAGGGGCAGGGATTCATGGCTACACCTTC
CSVEGAGIHGYTF
>TRBV19|.|.|TRBJ1-5
TGTGCCAGTTCCCAGGTGTTTAGCAATCAGCCCCAGCATTTT
CASSQVFSNQPQHF
>TRBV7-9|.|TRBD1|TRBJ2-2
TGTGCCAGCAGCTTAGCGCCCAGGGGGACCGGGGAGCTGTTTTTT
CASSLAPRGTGELFF
>TRBV2|few|.|TRBJ2-7
TGTGCCAGCAGTCACAACGAGGGCTACGAGCAGTACTTC
CASSHNEGYEQYF
>TRBV5-1|few|TRBD1|TRBJ2-1
TGCGCCAGCAGCTTGGAGGGGGCCGAGTACAATGAGCAGTTCTTC
CASSLEGAEYNEQFF
>TRBV29-1|few|TRBD1|TRBJ2-7
TGCAGCGTTGGGCGGACAGGGCAAAACTACGAGCAGTACTTC
CSVGRTGQNYEQYF
>TRBV9|many|TRBD2|TRBJ2-5
TGTGCCAGCGGTCGAGTCGGGGGGACTCAAGAGACCCAGTACTTC
CASGRVGGTQETQYF
>TRBV9|.|TRBD1|TRBJ2-3
TGTGCCAGCAGAGTTAGGCGGGACAGGGGCTCAGATACGCAGTATTTT
CASRVRRDRGSDTQYF
>TRBV20-1|many|TRBD1|TRBJ2-7
TGCAGTGCCGGGGCAGGGGGCGAGCAGTACTTC
CSAGAGGEQYF
>TRBV29-1|.|.|TRBJ2-7
TGCAGCGTGATTGATCACCGGGGGAAGTACGAGCAGTACTTC
CSVIDHRGKYEQYF
>TRBV29-1|few|.|TRBJ1-2
TGCAGCTCTATCGGGGCTTGGGGCTACACCTTC
CSSIGAWGYTF
>TRBV9|many|.|TRBJ1-1
TGTGCCAGCAGCCTGGGCGGTGAGTTGAACACTGAAGCTTTCTTT
CASSLGGELNTEAFF
>TRBV6-2/TRBV6-3|many|TRBD1|TRBJ1-5
TGTGCCAGCAGTTTTACAGGGGGCAGGTACGGGCCCCAGCATTTT
CASSFTGGRYGPQHF
>TRBV30|.|.|TRBJ2-1
TGTGCCTGGACGGCGGGTGGGTGGGATGAGCAGTTCTTC
CAWTAGGWDEQFF
>TRBV20-1|few|TRBD2|TRBJ2-1
TGCAGTGCTAGAGTGGCTAGCGGGAGGCCCTCCTACAATGAGCAGTTCTTC
CSARVASGRPSYNEQFF
>TRBV9|.|TRBD1|TRBJ2-2
TGTGCCAGCAGCGTAGAGGGGGCCGCGGGGGAGCTGTTTTTT
CASSVEGAAGELFF
>TRBV25-1|many|TRBD1|TRBJ1-1
TGTGCCAGCAGTGAATATTCAGGGGGGGTCACTGAAGCTTTCTTT
CASSEYSGGVTEAFF
>TRBV9|.|.|TRBJ2-3
TGTGCCAGCAGCGTAGCCCATACAGATACGCAGTATTTT
CASSVAHTDTQYF
>TRBV12-3/TRBV12-4|few|.|TRBJ2-1
TGTGCCCTGGGGGACAATGAGCAGTTCTTC
CALGDNEQFF
>TRBV25-1|many|TRBD1|TRBJ2-7
TGTGCCAGCAGCCCTCTGGGACAGGGACGCGAGCAGTACTTC
CASSPLGQGREQYF
>TRBV15|many|TRBD1|TRBJ2-2
TGTGCCACCAGCAGAGGTGGGACAGGCCGAATCACCGGGGAGCTGTTTTTT
CATSRGGTGRITGELFF
>TRBV7-9|few|TRBD1|TRBJ2-5
TGTGCCAGCAGCCCGCTTCGGACAGGTAGACAAGAGACCCAGTACTTC
CASSPLRTGRQETQYF
>TRBV7-4|.|.|TRBJ2-7
TGTGCCAGCAGCTCCAAAAGGGGGGGCTACGAGCAGTACTTC
CASSSKRGGYEQYF
>TRBV12-3/TRBV12-4|.|TRBD1|TRBJ2-4
TGTGCCAGCAGTTTAGCCGGCAGGGGGCTAAGTCGGAGGATAGCCAAAAACATTCAGTACTTC
CASSLAGRGLSRRIAKNIQYF
>TRBV4-1|few|.|TRBJ2-1
TGCGCCAGCAGCCAAAGGGACTACAATGAGCAGTTCTTC
CASSQRDYNEQFF